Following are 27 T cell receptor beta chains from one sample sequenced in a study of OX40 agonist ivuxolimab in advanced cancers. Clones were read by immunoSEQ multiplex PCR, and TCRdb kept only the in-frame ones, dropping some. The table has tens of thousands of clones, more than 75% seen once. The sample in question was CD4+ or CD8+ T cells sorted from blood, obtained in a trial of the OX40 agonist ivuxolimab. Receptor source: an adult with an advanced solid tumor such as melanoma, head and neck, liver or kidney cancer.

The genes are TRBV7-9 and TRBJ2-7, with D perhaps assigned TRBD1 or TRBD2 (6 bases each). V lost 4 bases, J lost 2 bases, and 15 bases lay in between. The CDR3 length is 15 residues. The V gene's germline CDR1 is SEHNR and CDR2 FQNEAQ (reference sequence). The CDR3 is CASSSGGREAYEQYF. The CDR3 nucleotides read TGTGCCAGCAGCTCTGGGGGCAGGGAGGCCTACGAGCAGTACTTC.

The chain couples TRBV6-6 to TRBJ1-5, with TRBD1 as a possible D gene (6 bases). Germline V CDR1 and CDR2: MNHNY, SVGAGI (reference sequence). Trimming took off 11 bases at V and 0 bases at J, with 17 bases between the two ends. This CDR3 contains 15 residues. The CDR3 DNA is TGTGCCGGGGGCCCTTTGGGCGATAGCAATCAGCCCCAGCATTTT. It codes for CAGGPLGDSNQPQHF.

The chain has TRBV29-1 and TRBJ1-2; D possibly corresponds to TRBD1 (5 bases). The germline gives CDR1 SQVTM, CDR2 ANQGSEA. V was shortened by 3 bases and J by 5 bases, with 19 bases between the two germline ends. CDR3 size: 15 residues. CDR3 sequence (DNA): TGCAGCGTTGAGGCGGAGGGGTCCCCTAGGTATGGCTACACCTTC. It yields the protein CSVEAEGSPRYGYTF. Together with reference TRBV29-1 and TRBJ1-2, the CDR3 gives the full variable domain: SAVISQKPSRDICQRGTSLTIQCQVDSQVTMMFWYRQQPGQSLTLIATANQGSEATYESGFVIDKFPISRPNLTFSTLTVSNMSPEDSSIYLCSVEAEGSPRYGYTFGSGTRLTVV.

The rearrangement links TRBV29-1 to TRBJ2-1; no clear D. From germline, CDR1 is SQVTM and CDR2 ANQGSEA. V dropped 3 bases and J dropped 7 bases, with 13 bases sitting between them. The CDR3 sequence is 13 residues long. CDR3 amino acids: CSVERPMENEQFF. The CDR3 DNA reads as TGCAGCGTTGAGAGGCCTATGGAAAATGAGCAGTTCTTC.

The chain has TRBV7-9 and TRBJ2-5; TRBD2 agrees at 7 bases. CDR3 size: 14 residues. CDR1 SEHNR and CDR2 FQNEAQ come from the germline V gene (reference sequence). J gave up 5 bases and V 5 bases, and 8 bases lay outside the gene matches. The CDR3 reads CASSRRSSGETQYF. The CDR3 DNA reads TGTGCCAGCAGCCGCCGCAGTAGCGGGGAGACCCAGTACTTC.

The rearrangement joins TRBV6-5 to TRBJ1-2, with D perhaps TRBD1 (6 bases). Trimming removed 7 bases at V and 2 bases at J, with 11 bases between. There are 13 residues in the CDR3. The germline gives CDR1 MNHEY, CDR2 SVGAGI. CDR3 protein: CASTGGLNYGYTF. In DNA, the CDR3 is TGTGCCAGCACGGGGGGCCTAAACTATGGCTACACCTTC.

CDR3: CASSSGTLAKNIQYF. The CDR3 bases are TGTGCCAGCAGCTCGGGGACCCTAGCCAAAAACATTCAGTACTTC. This sequence joins TRBV7-2 and TRBJ2-4; the D call may be TRBD1 or TRBD2 (5 bases each). V lost 4 bases to trimming and J lost 0 bases, with 10 bases between them. The CDR3 loop spans 15 amino acids. Germline values: CDR1 SGHTA, CDR2 FQGNSA.

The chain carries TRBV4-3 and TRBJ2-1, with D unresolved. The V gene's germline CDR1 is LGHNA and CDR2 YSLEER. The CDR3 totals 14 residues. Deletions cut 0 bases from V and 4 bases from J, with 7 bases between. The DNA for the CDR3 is TGCGCCAGCAGCCAAGATTCGGTATACAATGAGCAGTTCTTC. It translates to CASSQDSVYNEQFF.

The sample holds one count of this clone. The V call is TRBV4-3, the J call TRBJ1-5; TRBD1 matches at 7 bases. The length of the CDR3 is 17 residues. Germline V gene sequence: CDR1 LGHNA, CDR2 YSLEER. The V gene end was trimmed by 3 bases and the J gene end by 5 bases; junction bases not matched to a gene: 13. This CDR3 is CASSQAKGQRMDQPQHF. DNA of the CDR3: TGCGCCAGCAGCCAGGCTAAGGGACAGCGGATGGATCAGCCCCAGCATTTT.

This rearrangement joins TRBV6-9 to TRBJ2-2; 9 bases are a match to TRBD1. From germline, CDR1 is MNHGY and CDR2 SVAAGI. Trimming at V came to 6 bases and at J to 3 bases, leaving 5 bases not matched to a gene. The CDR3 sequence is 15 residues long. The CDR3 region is CASSPWTGDTGELFF. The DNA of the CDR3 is TGTGCCAGCAGCCCCTGGACAGGGGACACCGGGGAGCTGTTTTTT.

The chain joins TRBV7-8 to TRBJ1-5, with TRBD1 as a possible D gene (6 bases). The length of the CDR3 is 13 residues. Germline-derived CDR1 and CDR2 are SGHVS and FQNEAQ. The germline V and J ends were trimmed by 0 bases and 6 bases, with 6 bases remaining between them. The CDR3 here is CASSLAGAQPQHF. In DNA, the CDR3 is TGTGCCAGCAGCTTAGCGGGGGCTCAGCCCCAGCATTTT.

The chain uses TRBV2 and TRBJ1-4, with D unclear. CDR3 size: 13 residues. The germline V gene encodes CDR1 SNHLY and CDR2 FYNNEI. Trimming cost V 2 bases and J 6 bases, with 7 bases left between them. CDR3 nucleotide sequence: TGTGCCAGCAGTGAATACCAGTATGAAAAACTGTTTTTT. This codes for CASSEYQYEKLFF. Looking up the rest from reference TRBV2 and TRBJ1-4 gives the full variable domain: EPEVTQTPSHQVTQMGQEVILRCVPISNHLYFYWYRQILGQKVEFLVSFYNNEISEKSEIFDDQFSVERPDGSNFTLKIRSTKLEDSAMYFCASSEYQYEKLFFGSGTQLSVL.

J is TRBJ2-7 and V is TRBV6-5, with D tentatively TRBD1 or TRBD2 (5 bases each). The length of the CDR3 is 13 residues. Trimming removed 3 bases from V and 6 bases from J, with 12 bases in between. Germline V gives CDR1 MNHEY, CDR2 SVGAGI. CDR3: CASSYRPGGEQYF. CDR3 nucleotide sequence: TGTGCCAGCAGTTATAGACCTGGGGGCGAGCAGTACTTC.

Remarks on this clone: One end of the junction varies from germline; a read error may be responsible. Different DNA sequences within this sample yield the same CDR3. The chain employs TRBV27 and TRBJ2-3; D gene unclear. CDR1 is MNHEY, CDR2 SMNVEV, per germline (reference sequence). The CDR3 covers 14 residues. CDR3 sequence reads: CASSLSISTDTQYF. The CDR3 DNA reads TGTGCCAGCAGTTTATCTATCAGCACAGATACACAGTATTTT.

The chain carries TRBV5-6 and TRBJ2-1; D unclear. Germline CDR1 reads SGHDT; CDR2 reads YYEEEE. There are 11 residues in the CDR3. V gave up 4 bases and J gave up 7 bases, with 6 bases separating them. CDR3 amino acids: CASSAQNEQFF. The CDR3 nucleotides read TGTGCCAGCAGCGCGCAGAATGAGCAGTTCTTC.

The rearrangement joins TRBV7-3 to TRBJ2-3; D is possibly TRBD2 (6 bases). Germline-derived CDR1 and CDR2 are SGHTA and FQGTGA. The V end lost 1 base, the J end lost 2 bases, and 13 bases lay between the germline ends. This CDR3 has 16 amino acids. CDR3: CASSLNPGLFTDTQYF. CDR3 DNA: TGTGCCAGCAGCTTAAATCCGGGACTTTTCACAGATACGCAGTATTTT.

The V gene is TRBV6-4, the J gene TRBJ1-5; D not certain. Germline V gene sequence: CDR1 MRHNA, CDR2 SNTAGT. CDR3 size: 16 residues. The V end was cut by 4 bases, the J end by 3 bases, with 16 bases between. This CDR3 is CASSAPGPRTNQPQHF. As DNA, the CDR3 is TGTGCCAGCAGTGCCCCAGGCCCCCGGACCAATCAGCCCCAGCATTTT.

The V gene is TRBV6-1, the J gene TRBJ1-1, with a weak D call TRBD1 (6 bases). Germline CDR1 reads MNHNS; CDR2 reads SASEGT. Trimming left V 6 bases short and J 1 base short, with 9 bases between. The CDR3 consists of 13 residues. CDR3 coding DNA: TGTGCCAGCAGAAGACAGGAGAACACTGAAGCTTTCTTT. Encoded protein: CASRRQENTEAFF.

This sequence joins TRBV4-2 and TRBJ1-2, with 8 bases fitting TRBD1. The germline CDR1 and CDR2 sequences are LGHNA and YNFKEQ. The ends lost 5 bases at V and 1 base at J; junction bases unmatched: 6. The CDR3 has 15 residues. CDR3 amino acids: CASSGGQEINYGYTF. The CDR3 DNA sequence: TGTGCCAGCAGCGGGGGACAGGAGATTAACTATGGCTACACCTTC.

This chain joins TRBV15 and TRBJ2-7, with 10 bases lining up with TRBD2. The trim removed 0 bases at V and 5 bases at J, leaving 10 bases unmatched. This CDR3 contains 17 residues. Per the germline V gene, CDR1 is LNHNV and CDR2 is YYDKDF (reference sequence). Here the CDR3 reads CATSRDGGRTSGDEQYF. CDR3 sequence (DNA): TGTGCCACCAGCAGAGATGGAGGGCGGACTAGCGGCGACGAGCAGTACTTC.

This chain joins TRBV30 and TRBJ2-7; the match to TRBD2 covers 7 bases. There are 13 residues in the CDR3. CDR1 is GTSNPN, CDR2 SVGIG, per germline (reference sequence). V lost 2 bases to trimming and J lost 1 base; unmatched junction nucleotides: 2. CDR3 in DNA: TGTGCCTGGAGTCTGGGGGGGTCCTACGAGCAGTACTTC. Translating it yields CAWSLGGSYEQYF.

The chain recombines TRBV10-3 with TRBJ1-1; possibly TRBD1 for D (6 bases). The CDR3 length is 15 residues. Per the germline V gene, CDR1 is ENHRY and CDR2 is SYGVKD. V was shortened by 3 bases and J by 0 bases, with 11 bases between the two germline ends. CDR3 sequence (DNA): TGTGCCATCAGTGAAAGGACAGTCATGAACACTGAAGCTTTCTTT. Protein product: CAISERTVMNTEAFF.

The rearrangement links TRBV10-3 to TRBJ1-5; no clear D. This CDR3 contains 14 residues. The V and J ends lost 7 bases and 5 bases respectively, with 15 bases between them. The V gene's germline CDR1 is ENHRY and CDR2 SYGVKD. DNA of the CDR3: TGTGCCATCAAGGAGGGCTGGGAGGATCAGCCCCAGCATTTT. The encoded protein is CAIKEGWEDQPQHF.

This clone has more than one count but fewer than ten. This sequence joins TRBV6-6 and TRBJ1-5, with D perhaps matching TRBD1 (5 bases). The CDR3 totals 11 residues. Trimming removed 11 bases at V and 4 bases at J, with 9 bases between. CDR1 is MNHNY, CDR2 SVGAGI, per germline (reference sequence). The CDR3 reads CASGNNQPQHF. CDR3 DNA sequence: TGTGCCTCAGGGAATAATCAGCCCCAGCATTTT.

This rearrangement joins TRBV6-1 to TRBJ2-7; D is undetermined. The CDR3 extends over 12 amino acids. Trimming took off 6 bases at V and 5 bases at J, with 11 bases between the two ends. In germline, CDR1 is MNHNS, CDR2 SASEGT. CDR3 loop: CASSSTGNEQYF. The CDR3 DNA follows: TGTGCCAGCAGCTCCACCGGAAACGAGCAGTACTTC.

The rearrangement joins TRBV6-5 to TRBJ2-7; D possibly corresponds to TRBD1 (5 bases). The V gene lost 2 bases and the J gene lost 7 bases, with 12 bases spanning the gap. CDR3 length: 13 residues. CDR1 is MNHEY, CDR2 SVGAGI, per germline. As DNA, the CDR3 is TGTGCCAGCAGTTACGGGCAGGGTCTTGAGCAGTACTTC. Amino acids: CASSYGQGLEQYF.

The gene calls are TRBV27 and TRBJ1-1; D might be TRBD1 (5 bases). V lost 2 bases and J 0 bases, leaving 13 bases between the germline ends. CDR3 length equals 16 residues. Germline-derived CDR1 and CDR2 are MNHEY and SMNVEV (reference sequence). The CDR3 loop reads CASSLTRAGMNTEAFF. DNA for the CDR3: TGTGCCAGCAGTTTAACCAGGGCGGGCATGAACACTGAAGCTTTCTTT.